This T cell receptor beta chain was retrieved from a study of identical twins. General study findings and limits: Zero-insertion analyses were open to partial confounding by invariant MAIT and iNKT cells. Among monozygotic twins, out-of-frame TCR alpha sharing exceeded what models predicted.

TCRdb reanalysed the 5' RACE reads using MiXCR and keeps one entry per CDR3 protein. This sample yields about 210,000 distinct CDR3 sequences, of which roughly 9.4% are seen a single time; around 5% belongs to the top ten. This clonotype has more than one count but fewer than ten. The antigen is not known. Sequencing input: memory (CD45RO+) T cells sorted from blood. This TCR was sampled from a woman aged 18-30 years in good health.

The DNA of the CDR3 is TGCAGTGTTAACCCCGATAGCTCCTACGAGCAGTACTTC. This gives the protein CSVNPDSSYEQYF. The chain joins TRBV20-1 to TRBJ2-7; no clear D. The CDR3 runs to 13 residues. Trimming pared 7 bases from V and 0 bases from J, leaving 13 bases between. Germline V CDR1 and CDR2: DFQATT, SNEGSKA (reference sequence).